The 5 T cell receptor beta chains reported below all come from one sample, sequenced in a study of shared clonotypes between healthy human individuals. TCRdb keeps only in-frame clones here, not all; method: immunoSEQ multiplex PCR. The sample has 2 million to 2.5 million clones, under 97% seen once. The sample taken for sequencing was naive CD4+ T cells sorted from blood. Subset specified: CD45RA+ positively selected. These receptors originate from a man younger than 35 in good health.

This clone was seen a single time. The chain joins TRBV4-1 to TRBJ2-7, with D perhaps given as TRBD1 or TRBD2 (5 bases each). CDR1 is MGHRA and CDR2 is YSYEKL in the germline V gene. Trimming shortened V by 0 bases and J by 2 bases, and 23 bases separated the two germline ends. The CDR3 runs to 19 residues. The CDR3 protein is CASSQDFGTDLFSPYEQYF. DNA for the CDR3: TGCGCCAGCAGCCAAGATTTCGGGACGGACCTCTTTAGCCCCTACGAGCAGTACTTC.

The rearrangement uses TRBV2 and TRBJ2-7, with 9 bases fitting TRBD2. The germline gives CDR1 SNHLY, CDR2 FYNNEI. V lost 8 bases, J lost 2 bases, and 10 bases stayed unmatched. The CDR3 consists of 15 residues. In DNA, the CDR3 is TGTGCCAGCTCTTCCCCTAGCGGGAATACCTACGAGCAGTACTTC. Translation gives CASSSPSGNTYEQYF.

The V gene is TRBV7-8, the J gene TRBJ1-2; D is unresolved. V gave up 0 bases and J gave up 4 bases, with 9 bases separating them. The CDR3 runs 14 residues. The germline V gene encodes CDR1 SGHVS and CDR2 FQNEAQ. This chain's CDR3 is CASSLAASFYGYTF. Here the CDR3 DNA reads TGTGCCAGCAGCTTAGCGGCCTCCTTCTATGGCTACACCTTC.

The chain has TRBV12-5 and TRBJ2-1, with 11 bases fitting TRBD1. Per germline, CDR1 LGHNT and CDR2 FRNRAP. J lost 9 bases, V lost 6 bases, and 10 bases had no gene match. The CDR3 sequence is 15 residues long. CDR3 protein: CASGLGQGAQGEQFF. Written as DNA, the CDR3 is TGTGCTAGTGGCCTTGGACAGGGGGCGCAGGGTGAGCAGTTCTTC.

The chain links TRBV9 to TRBJ2-1; TRBD2 agrees at 8 bases. The CDR3 has 14 amino acids. Per the germline V gene, CDR1 is SGDLS and CDR2 is YYNGEE. J was trimmed by 9 bases and V by 1 base; bases with no gene match: 6. CDR3 nucleotides: TGTGCCAGCAGCGTACAATCGGGAGGGGGTGAGCAGTTCTTC. It yields the protein CASSVQSGGGEQFF.